This T cell receptor beta chain was found in a study of OX40 agonist ivuxolimab in advanced cancers. The overall study: Hepatocellular carcinoma, melanoma, renal cell or head and neck cancer was diagnosed in the dose-escalation patients.

The CDR3 runs 14 residues. The V and J ends lost 5 bases and 6 bases, in that order; junction bases with no gene match: 8. The V gene's germline CDR1 is SGHTA and CDR2 FQGNSA. The protocol was immunoSEQ multiplex PCR, while the TCRdb copy is restricted to in-frame clones and leaves out a portion. The table lists some 60,000 clones, 86% of them singletons. The clonotype was recovered from an adult with an advanced solid tumor such as melanoma, head and neck, liver or kidney cancer. V and J are TRBV7-2 and TRBJ2-5; 8 bases agree with TRBD1. Source: CD4+ or CD8+ T cells sorted from blood, taken in a trial of the OX40 agonist ivuxolimab. CDR3 nucleotide sequence: TGTGCCAGCAGCCCAAGACAGGGGCGGCAGACCCAGTACTTC. It encodes CASSPRQGRQTQYF.